Listed below are T cell receptor beta chains from one sample, sequenced in a study of blood T cell repertoires in COVID-19. Clones were read by immunoSEQ multiplex PCR, and TCRdb kept only the in-frame ones, dropping some. The sample lists 390,000 or so clones, approximately 90% seen once, with roughly 1.4% in the top ten. What was sequenced was peripheral blood. All receptors come from a woman younger than 45 with active or convalescent COVID-19. Both conserved end residues are part of each CDR3. Each record gives: V gene, CDR3 protein.

>TRBV19
CASSSTAGGNQPQHF
>TRBV27
CASSLSGGGASNQPQHF
>TRBV6-5
CASSKPTNYGYTF
>TRBV30
CAWSSQQGTRNTEAFF
>TRBV18
CASSPYVVTEAFF
>TRBV5-4
CASNKQGTREKLFF
>TRBV4-1
CASSQDSSGNTIYF
>TRBV10-2
CASSSGTLTNEKLFF
>TRBV25-1
CASSDDPAETQYF
>TRBV6-5
CASSSQTGIKAEAFF
>TRBV30
CAWSVLGARQFF
>TRBV7-2
CASSFGITEAFF
>TRBV5-8
CASSLATGGGSSPLHF
>TRBV3-1/TRBV3-2
CAIKSSGQETQYF
>TRBV5-1
CASSPQDRTEAFF
>TRBV6-1
CASSELGAAKNIQYF
>TRBV19
CASSSSRTTGNAGYTF
>TRBV5-1
CASSLSRQEISGNTIYF
>TRBV7-2
CASSFPGTYNSPLHF
>TRBV10-1
CASSASGGPQHF
>TRBV27
CASSLFGDNTEAFF
>TRBV10-3
CAIREGGQWRNEQFF
>TRBV5-1
CASRYRLDLGELFF
>TRBV5-1
CASSPRTGSDSPLHF
>TRBV28
CASSLPTGSGVAFF
>TRBV5-1
CASSLGQGKETQYF
>TRBV5-5
CASSIRSGETQYF
>TRBV11-2
CASSLFSWIQGYNSPLHF
>TRBV4-1
CASSPDRLGYGYTF
>TRBV12-3/TRBV12-4
CASRGGSWSGYTF
>TRBV5-1
CASSLTGAGNTIYF
>TRBV5-4
CASSLGLAGGQETQYF
>TRBV5-6
CASSFAGENSNQPQHF
>TRBV6-5
CASTGAYSNQPQHF
>TRBV13
CASRSGQGAWRGRYEQYF
>TRBV7-7
CASSLDGANEQFF
>TRBV19
CASRLTGEGGYTF
>TRBV4-2
CASSQAAGSRQSTDTQYF
>TRBV4-1
CASSPRVSLNTEAFF
>TRBV29-1
CSVLLVEAFF
>TRBV7-9
CASSPDSNQPQHF
>TRBV3-1/TRBV3-2
CASEDKRTDTQYF